This T cell receptor (beta chain) was documented in a study of ipilimumab plus nivolumab after autologous stem cell transplantation (dated by TCRdb to about 2021). A note on the overall study: Trial patients received a median of roughly 5 ipilimumab doses and roughly eight nivolumab doses. Both primary refractory and relapsed disease were represented in the DLBCL cohort, where 18-month progression-free survival was approximately 87% and 28%, respectively. The intent-to-treat population of the trial was made up of 30 to 35 patients. The trial enrolled patients with high-risk diffuse large B cell lymphoma, mature T cell lymphoma, or multiple myeloma undergoing autologous transplant. Points the paper makes about the study in general: The authors concluded that combined checkpoint inhibition appeared tolerable when used as consolidation after transplant. The authors stated that profiles of the T cell receptor repertoire, regulatory T cell phenotype and gut microbiota provided a biologic rationale for studying this approach further.

Library creation used the immunoSEQ multiplex PCR assay. TCRdb's version of the immuneACCESS table is confined to in-frame rearrangements and falls short of the full clone set. An unresolved V gene accounts for under half of the shortfall where checked; the remainder is of unknown origin. This sample gives about 25,000 clones in total; around 84% of them show up just once. Clones ranked in the top ten supply 4% to 6% of the sample. Starting 14 to 28 days after the autologous transplant, patients began checkpoint therapy, which included ipilimumab at 1 mg/kg intravenously on day 1 of selected weeks. Patients received nivolumab at 3 mg/kg intravenously on day 1 of weeks 1, 4, 7, 10, and every two weeks through week 26. This was a Phase Ib clinical trial that tested ipilimumab plus nivolumab, given as combined checkpoint inhibition, for consolidation following autologous stem cell transplantation.

The CDR3 measures 14 amino acids from cysteine to phenylalanine. Solely the CDR3 DNA is kept, with 42 bases framed from the first base. From the germline V gene, CDR1 is MNHNS and CDR2 is SASEGT. V and J lose 0 bases and 8 bases, and a span of 13 bases separates them. This clone was seen just once. It has no known antigen specificity. Per-base quality was not reported, and no clone a single base away is much larger than it. The TCR originated in a male donor with diffuse large B-cell lymphoma. The source material was PBMCs, sampled in a trial of ipilimumab plus nivolumab as post-transplant consolidation. The sequence links TRBV6-1 to TRBJ1-2; the D gene is unclear. The DNA reads TGTGCCAGCAGTGAAGCGTACCAAACTCAGGGCTACACCTTC. Its protein reads: CASSEAYQTQGYTF.